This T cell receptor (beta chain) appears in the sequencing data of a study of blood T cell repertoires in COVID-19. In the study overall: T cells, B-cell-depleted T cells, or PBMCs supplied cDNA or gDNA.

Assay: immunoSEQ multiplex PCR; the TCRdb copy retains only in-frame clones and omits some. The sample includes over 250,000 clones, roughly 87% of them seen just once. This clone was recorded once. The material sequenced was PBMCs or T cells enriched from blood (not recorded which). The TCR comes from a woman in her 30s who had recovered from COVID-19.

The CDR3 DNA sequence: TGTGCCAGCACCCAGCAGGTGGCGGGAAGGTCTCTCGGGGCCAACGTCCTGACTTTC. Translated, it gives CASTQQVAGRSLGANVLTF. The gene calls are TRBV5-4 and TRBJ2-6, with D possibly matching TRBD2 (6 bases). Germline lookup yields CDR1 SGHNT and CDR2 YYREEE (reference sequence). The CDR3 is made up of 19 amino acids. Trimming left V 6 bases short and J 4 bases short, with 26 bases between.